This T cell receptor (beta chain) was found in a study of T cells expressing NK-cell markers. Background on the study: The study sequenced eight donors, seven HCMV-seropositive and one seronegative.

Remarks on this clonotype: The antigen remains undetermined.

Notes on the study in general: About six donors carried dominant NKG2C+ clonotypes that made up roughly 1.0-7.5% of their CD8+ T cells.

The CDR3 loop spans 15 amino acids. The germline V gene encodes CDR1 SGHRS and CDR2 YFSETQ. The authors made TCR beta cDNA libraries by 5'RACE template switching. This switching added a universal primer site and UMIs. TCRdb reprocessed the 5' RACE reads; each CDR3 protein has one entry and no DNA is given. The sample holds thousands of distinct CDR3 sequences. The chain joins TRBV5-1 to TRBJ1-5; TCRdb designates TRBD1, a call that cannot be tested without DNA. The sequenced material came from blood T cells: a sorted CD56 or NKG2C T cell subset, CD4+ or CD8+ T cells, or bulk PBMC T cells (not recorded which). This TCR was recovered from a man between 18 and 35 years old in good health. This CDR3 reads CASSFGQGRGQPQHF.